This passage covers 23 T cell receptor beta chains from one sample sequenced in a study of cytomegalovirus exposure and HLA in healthy donors. PCR amplification relied on 60 Vbeta primers (plus 13 Jbeta primers). The data were produced by immunoSEQ multiplex PCR, yet TCRdb's version contains in-frame clones alone and is incomplete. The sample table includes about 96,000 clones. The material sequenced was PBMCs. The source of these receptors is a woman in her 30s in good health and CMV-seronegative.

The rearrangement joins TRBV27 to TRBJ2-1; 9 bases agree with TRBD2. Germline assignment: CDR1 MNHEY and CDR2 SMNVEV (reference sequence). CDR3 length: 16 amino acids. Trimming cost V 6 bases and J 7 bases; bases outside gene matches: 13. Written as DNA, the CDR3 is TGTGCCAGCAGCCTAATCTCGGCGGGGGGGCCTAATGAGCAGTTCTTC. Its translation is CASSLISAGGPNEQFF.

The J gene is TRBJ2-1, the V gene TRBV5-4; TRBD2 matches at 12 bases. Germline lookup yields CDR1 SGHNT and CDR2 YYREEE (reference sequence). The CDR3 is 15 amino acids. Germline trimming cut 5 bases from V and 6 bases from J; bases unmatched to any gene: 6. This chain's CDR3 is CASRRLAGDINEQFF. The CDR3 coding sequence is TGTGCCAGCAGAAGACTAGCGGGAGATATCAATGAGCAGTTCTTC.

The gene calls are TRBV11-3 and TRBJ2-5, with 13 bases identical to TRBD2. After removal of 5 bases from V and 3 bases from J, the junction contained 3 bases not matched to a gene. Germline assignment: CDR1 SGHNT and CDR2 YENEEA. The CDR3 runs to 15 residues. For the CDR3, the DNA is TGTGCCAGCAGCACGGGACTAGCGGGGAAAGAGACCCAGTACTTC. It yields the protein CASSTGLAGKETQYF.

The gene calls are TRBV15 and TRBJ1-5; D perhaps matches TRBD1 (5 bases). The CDR3 loop spans 14 amino acids. V shed 6 bases and J shed 3 bases, with 12 bases lying between them. Germline-derived CDR1 and CDR2 are LNHNV and YYDKDF (reference sequence). The CDR3 DNA sequence: TGTGCCACCAGGGGGGAGGGGAACAATCAGCCCCAGCATTTT. Translation gives CATRGEGNNQPQHF.

V gene TRBV9 combines with J gene TRBJ2-7; TRBD2 aligns across 9 bases. Germline assignment: CDR1 SGDLS and CDR2 YYNGEE. The CDR3 has 15 residues. The V and J ends lost 4 bases and 2 bases, in that order; junction bases with no gene match: 7. CDR3 DNA: TGTGCCAGCAGCCCTCTAGCGGGATCCACCTACGAGCAGTACTTC. Its translation: CASSPLAGSTYEQYF.

The CDR3, as DNA: TGTGCCAGCAGCTTGGGGACAGGACTAGAGCAGTACTTC. Residues: CASSLGTGLEQYF. V gene TRBV7-3 combines with J gene TRBJ2-7, with 8 bases matching TRBD1. The J segment lost 7 bases and the V segment lost 3 bases, leaving 5 bases of the junction unmatched. Per the germline V gene, CDR1 is SGHTA and CDR2 is FQGTGA. The CDR3 contains 13 residues.

The CDR3, as DNA: TGTGCCAGCTCACCACCGGGACAGGGGAATCAGCCCCAGCATTTT. This codes for CASSPPGQGNQPQHF. The rearrangement joins TRBV18 to TRBJ1-5, with TRBD1 identical over 10 bases. Germline V lookup: CDR1 KGHSH, CDR2 LQKENI. The CDR3 covers 15 residues. V lost 0 bases and J lost 4; bases outside the gene matches: 0.

As concerns this clone: It is likely a read error, because the conserved phenylalanine at the end of the CDR3 is missing. The chain has TRBV6-1 and TRBJ1-6; possibly TRBD1 for D (6 bases). Germline assignment: CDR1 MNHNS and CDR2 SASEGT. Trimming took 0 bases from V and 8 from J, leaving 11 bases between them. The CDR3 runs to 15 residues. In DNA, the CDR3 is TGTGCCAGCAGTGAAGCGACAACAGGGTATTCACCCCTCCACTCT. This codes for CASSEATTGYSPLHS.

The chain uses TRBV7-9 and TRBJ1-1; D unclear. The CDR3 spans 9 residues. V shed 11 bases and J shed 6 bases, with 7 bases lying between them. The germline V gene encodes CDR1 SEHNR and CDR2 FQNEAQ (reference sequence). The CDR3 loop reads CAPTAEAFF. The CDR3 DNA sequence: TGTGCCCCAACAGCTGAAGCTTTCTTT.

The rearrangement joins TRBV6-1 to TRBJ1-2, with 9 nucleotides matching TRBD1. Germline values: CDR1 MNHNS, CDR2 SASEGT. This CDR3 region has 14 residues. Germline trimming cut 6 bases from V and 7 bases from J; bases unmatched to any gene: 9. The CDR3 DNA reads as TGTGCCAGCAGGCCCGCGGGACAGGGAGTTGGCTACACCTTC. Translation: CASRPAGQGVGYTF.

This chain joins TRBV7-3 and TRBJ2-2; 9 positions match TRBD2. This CDR3 contains 17 residues. The V gene's germline CDR1 is SGHTA and CDR2 FQGTGA. V lost 2 bases to trimming and J lost 4 bases; unmatched junction nucleotides: 8. CDR3 in amino acids: CASSLGPVTSGTGELFF. CDR3 nucleotides: TGTGCCAGCAGCTTAGGTCCCGTGACTAGCGGCACCGGGGAGCTGTTTTTT.

The chain recombines TRBV6-6 with TRBJ1-2; tentatively, D is TRBD1 (6 bases). CDR1 MNHNY and CDR2 SVGAGI come from the germline V gene (reference sequence). There are 14 residues in the CDR3. Trimming cost V 4 bases and J 6 bases, with 15 bases left between them. CDR3: CASSSVQGRDGYTF. CDR3 in DNA: TGTGCCAGCAGTTCCGTACAGGGAAGAGATGGCTACACCTTC.

This rearrangement joins TRBV10-3 to TRBJ1-2, with 8 bases lining up with TRBD1. Germline CDR1 is ENHRY and CDR2 is SYGVKD. The CDR3 has 15 residues. With 2 bases clipped from V and 3 bases from J, the junction kept 5 bases outside the gene matches. CDR3: CAISEGRGRDYGYTF. CDR3 coding DNA: TGTGCCATCAGTGAGGGCAGGGGGCGCGACTATGGCTACACCTTC.

The chain recombines TRBV28 with TRBJ1-2; TRBD1 agrees at 7 bases. The germline gives CDR1 MDHEN, CDR2 SYDVKM. V gave up 3 bases and J gave up 7 bases; unmatched junction bases: 11. CDR3 length: 15 amino acids. The CDR3 here is CASSFSPPGGSGYTF. Written as DNA, the CDR3 is TGTGCCAGCAGTTTTTCCCCGCCAGGGGGAAGTGGCTACACCTTC.

CDR3 bases: TGTGCCAGTTCACCGGGACTAGCGGGAGGCGCCTACAATGAGCAGTTCTTC. Translation: CASSPGLAGGAYNEQFF. The chain has TRBV28 and TRBJ2-1; 15 bases fit TRBD2. The CDR3 is 17 amino acids. J was trimmed by 2 bases and V by 9 bases; bases with no gene match: 8. Germline CDR1 reads MDHEN; CDR2 reads SYDVKM.

V is TRBV28 and J is TRBJ1-1; tentatively, D is TRBD1 (6 bases). V lost 7 bases to trimming and J lost 7 bases, with 19 bases between them. This CDR3 is 14 amino acids long. Germline-derived CDR1 and CDR2 are MDHEN and SYDVKM. This chain's CDR3 is CASIFLDRSHEAFF. In nucleotides, the CDR3 is TGTGCCAGCATCTTCCTTGACAGGTCCCATGAAGCTTTCTTT.

The chain is built from TRBV7-9 and TRBJ2-5, with D possibly being TRBD2 (6 bases). The CDR3 length is 16 residues. Germline V CDR1 and CDR2: SEHNR, FQNEAQ (reference sequence). The V end lost 2 bases, the J end lost 3 bases, and 16 bases lay between the germline ends. As DNA, the CDR3 is TGTGCCAGCAGCTTACTAACTAGCAATCCAAAAGAGACCCAGTACTTC. Residues: CASSLLTSNPKETQYF.

This rearrangement joins TRBV29-1 to TRBJ1-2; possibly TRBD1 for D (5 bases). This CDR3 spans 14 amino acids. Germline-derived CDR1 and CDR2 are SQVTM and ANQGSEA. Trimming stripped 4 bases from V and 4 bases from J, with 16 bases between. The CDR3 nucleotides read TGCAGCGTTGCCGGCGGGACGGAGCCCTATGGCTACACCTTC. Its protein is CSVAGGTEPYGYTF.

The chain combines TRBV11-2 with TRBJ2-5, with D possibly being TRBD1 (5 bases). The CDR3 loop spans 16 amino acids. Looked up from germline, CDR1 is SGHAT and CDR2 is FQNNGV. V lost 3 bases and J lost 1, with 15 bases in between. CDR3 loop: CASSFYQQAFQETQYF. The CDR3 DNA is TGTGCCAGCAGCTTCTACCAACAGGCCTTCCAAGAGACCCAGTACTTC.

The chain joins TRBV7-8 to TRBJ1-1; TRBD1 aligns across 7 bases. V lost 1 base and J lost 4; bases outside the gene matches: 6. CDR1 is SGHVS, CDR2 FQNEAQ, per germline. The CDR3 runs 15 residues. CDR3 coding DNA: TGTGCCAGCAGCTTAGGGGACAGTGGAGGCACTGAAGCTTTCTTT. Protein: CASSLGDSGGTEAFF.

The chain employs TRBV18 and TRBJ2-1; 12 bases fit TRBD2. This CDR3 is built from 15 residues. V lost 5 bases and J lost 8; bases outside the gene matches: 7. Germline V gene lookup returns CDR1 KGHSH and CDR2 LQKENI. The CDR3, as DNA: TGTGCCAGCTCATCTACTAGCGGGGGGAGAGATGAGCAGTTCTTC. Translated: CASSSTSGGRDEQFF.

The chain employs TRBV5-1 and TRBJ2-5; D gene uncertain. The CDR3 is made up of 14 amino acids. Trimming pared 0 bases from V and 5 bases from J, leaving 11 bases between. Per the germline V gene, CDR1 is SGHRS and CDR2 is YFSETQ. CDR3 coding DNA: TGCGCCAGCAGCTTGGTATCCTATGATGAGACCCAGTACTTC. Translated, it gives CASSLVSYDETQYF.

The rearrangement joins TRBV27 to TRBJ2-2; possibly TRBD2 for D (6 bases). Trimming took off 3 bases at V and 5 bases at J, with 13 bases between the two ends. The CDR3 is 15 amino acids. From germline, CDR1 is MNHEY and CDR2 SMNVEV (reference sequence). The CDR3: CASSFDGRNTGELFF. The CDR3, as DNA: TGTGCCAGCAGTTTCGACGGGAGAAATACCGGGGAGCTGTTTTTT.